The 26 T cell receptor beta chains listed next were all sequenced from one sample in a study of tissue T cells after allogeneic stem cell transplantation. Data came from immunoSEQ multiplex PCR; TCRdb stores just in-frame clones and leaves some out. The sample lists 250 to 300 clones, around 79% occurring once. The material sequenced was ileal tissue, taken at autopsy. The receptors come from a female patient aged 40-70 years with steroid-refractory graft-versus-host disease after an allogeneic stem cell transplant. Part of the T cell pool may stem from the graft donor.

The chain recombines TRBV2 with TRBJ2-3; 9 nucleotides align to TRBD2. CDR3 length: 13 amino acids. Germline CDR1 SNHLY, CDR2 FYNNEI. V lost 8 bases and J lost 1; bases outside the gene matches: 1. CDR3 DNA sequence: TGTGCCAGCCGCGGGGGGGGCACAGATACGCAGTATTTT. Translation: CASRGGGTDTQYF. The full variable domain, completed using reference TRBV2 and TRBJ2-3, is EPEVTQTPSHQVTQMGQEVILRCVPISNHLYFYWYRQILGQKVEFLVSFYNNEISEKSEIFDDQFSVERPDGSNFTLKIRSTKLEDSAMYFCASRGGGTDTQYFGPGTRLTVL.

In its sample, this clone was seen once. V gene TRBV6-1 combines with J gene TRBJ2-7; 10 positions match TRBD2. CDR1 MNHNS and CDR2 SASEGT come from the germline V gene. Trimming took 2 bases from V and 6 from J; bases not matched to a gene: 7. This CDR3 has 15 residues. The CDR3 protein is CASSESGVAGGEQYF. The CDR3 DNA reads TGTGCCAGCAGTGAAAGCGGGGTAGCGGGGGGCGAGCAGTACTTC.

This clone was seen a handful of times. The chain recombines TRBV9 with TRBJ2-7; D may be TRBD2 (6 bases). The CDR3 consists of 12 residues. The germline V gene has CDR1 SGDLS and CDR2 YYNGEE. V lost 2 bases, J lost 4 bases, and 7 bases lay in between. The CDR3 loop is CASSVRGYEQYF. The CDR3 DNA is TGTGCCAGCAGCGTGCGGGGTTACGAGCAGTACTTC.

In this sample, this clone turned up a few times. This chain joins TRBV18 and TRBJ1-1, with D uncertain. In germline, CDR1 is KGHSH, CDR2 LQKENI. The V gene lost 1 base and the J gene lost 4 bases, with 4 bases spanning the gap. This CDR3 comprises 12 residues. The DNA for the CDR3 is TGTGCCAGCTCACCACAGGGCACTGAAGCTTTCTTT. It specifies CASSPQGTEAFF.

The CDR3 is CASSRTENTEAFF. The DNA of the CDR3 is TGTGCCAGCAGTCGGACAGAAAACACTGAAGCTTTCTTT. The rearrangement joins TRBV6-5 to TRBJ1-1, with D possibly TRBD1 on 6 matching bases. Germline assignment: CDR1 MNHEY and CDR2 SVGAGI. The CDR3 loop spans 13 amino acids. Trimming removed 5 bases at V and 2 bases at J, with 9 bases between.

CDR3 DNA sequence: TGTGCCAGCAGCTTAAGGAACAGGGAAGCACTGTTTTTT. This gives the protein CASSLRNREALFF. This chain connects TRBV7-9 to TRBJ1-4, with D possibly TRBD1 on 6 matching bases. The V gene lost 2 bases and the J gene lost 13 bases, with 14 bases spanning the gap. Germline V gene sequence: CDR1 SEHNR, CDR2 FQNEAQ (reference sequence). The CDR3 length is 13 residues.

CDR3 protein: CAISESATPNTGELFF. Here the CDR3 DNA reads TGTGCCATCAGTGAGTCGGCAACTCCGAACACCGGGGAGCTGTTTTTT. The chain links TRBV10-3 to TRBJ2-2; D call uncertain. The V end was cut by 0 bases, the J end by 0 bases, with 8 bases between. The germline V gene encodes CDR1 ENHRY and CDR2 SYGVKD. The CDR3 loop spans 16 amino acids.

The chain carries TRBV6-5 and TRBJ2-7; D remains ambiguous. The CDR3 covers 14 residues. The germline gives CDR1 MNHEY, CDR2 SVGAGI. V lost 7 bases to trimming and J lost 3 bases, with 16 bases between them. CDR3 in amino acids: CASIPPSLVYEQYF. In nucleotides, the CDR3 is TGTGCCAGCATACCCCCGTCTTTGGTCTACGAGCAGTACTTC.

The J gene is TRBJ1-2, the V gene TRBV7-2; D call uncertain. The CDR3 sequence is 17 residues long. Trimming shortened V by 6 bases and J by 8 bases, and 28 bases separated the two germline ends. Germline V gene sequence: CDR1 SGHTA, CDR2 FQGNSA. DNA of the CDR3: TGTGCCAGCAGGCTCTCCCCCAGGACCGCCGTTTTGAGGGGCTACACCTTC. Amino acids: CASRLSPRTAVLRGYTF.

The V and J genes are TRBV6-5 and TRBJ1-5, with D possibly matching TRBD1 (6 bases). In germline, CDR1 is MNHEY, CDR2 SVGAGI. The CDR3 is made up of 14 amino acids. V was clipped by 8 bases and J by 0 bases, with 11 bases between them. The DNA for the CDR3 is TGTGCCAGCCGCACAGGGAATAGCAATCAGCCCCAGCATTTT. It translates to CASRTGNSNQPQHF.

V gene TRBV19 combines with J gene TRBJ2-1; 10 bases are a match to TRBD2. Unmatched junction bases numbered 6, after V lost 1 base and J lost 3 bases. The CDR3 extends over 17 amino acids. CDR1 and CDR2 from the germline V gene are LNHDA and SQIVND (reference sequence). CDR3 DNA sequence: TGTGCCAGTAGTATAGCAAAATTAGCGGGAGGCTACAATGAGCAGTTCTTC. Its translation is CASSIAKLAGGYNEQFF.

The chain couples TRBV27 to TRBJ2-7; a possible D gene is TRBD2 (5 bases). Between the trimmed V and J ends, which lost 4 bases and 0 bases, there was a span of 10 bases. Germline values: CDR1 MNHEY, CDR2 SMNVEV (reference sequence). The CDR3 contains 14 residues. CDR3 DNA: TGTGCCAGCAGTTCTTGGACTTCCTCCTACGAGCAGTACTTC. Translation: CASSSWTSSYEQYF.

This sequence joins TRBV10-3 and TRBJ2-7, with TRBD1 as a possible D gene (7 bases). The CDR3 has 14 residues. Trimming shortened V by 4 bases and J by 1 base, and 11 bases separated the two germline ends. CDR1 and CDR2 from the germline V gene are ENHRY and SYGVKD. CDR3 DNA: TGTGCCATCAGTGTTCAGGGGGGTTCCTACGAGCAGTACTTC. Its translation is CAISVQGGSYEQYF.

The chain couples TRBV20-1 to TRBJ1-3; D unresolved. Germline values: CDR1 DFQATT, CDR2 SNEGSKA (reference sequence). The CDR3 contains 11 residues. V was trimmed by 6 bases and J by 4 bases, leaving 7 bases between them. The CDR3 region is CSARRGNTIYF. For the CDR3, the DNA is TGCAGTGCCCGAAGGGGAAACACCATATATTTT.

Here the CDR3 reads CASSPVFTDTQYF. The CDR3 DNA follows: TGTGCCAGCTCACCGGTGTTCACAGATACGCAGTATTTT. The rearrangement links TRBV18 to TRBJ2-3; D gene uncertain. The CDR3 is made up of 13 amino acids. Germline V CDR1 and CDR2: KGHSH, LQKENI. Trimming cost V 3 bases and J 2 bases, with 6 bases left between them.

This chain connects TRBV2 to TRBJ1-5; possibly TRBD1 for D (5 bases). Germline assignment: CDR1 SNHLY and CDR2 FYNNEI. CDR3 length: 14 residues. Trimming stripped 3 bases from V and 6 bases from J, with 12 bases between. CDR3 residues: CASSDLGGVQPQHF. The CDR3 region has the DNA TGTGCCAGCAGTGACCTTGGGGGGGTTCAGCCCCAGCATTTT.

The rearrangement joins TRBV28 to TRBJ1-2; no clear D. Germline CDR1 MDHEN, CDR2 SYDVKM. Trimming stripped 3 bases from V and 4 bases from J, with 6 bases between. The CDR3 has 12 residues. CDR3 protein: CASSFDGYGYTF. The DNA of the CDR3 is TGTGCCAGCAGTTTCGACGGCTATGGCTACACCTTC.

The chain uses TRBV2 and TRBJ1-1; weak D call: TRBD1 (5 bases). V was clipped by 6 bases and J by 6 bases, with 17 bases between them. The germline V gene encodes CDR1 SNHLY and CDR2 FYNNEI. This CDR3 comprises 14 residues. The CDR3: CASSLGRRKAEAFF. CDR3 DNA sequence: TGTGCCAGCAGCTTGGGACGGCGTAAAGCTGAAGCTTTCTTT.

In its sample, this clone was seen once. The chain couples TRBV4-2 to TRBJ1-2; 8 nucleotides line up with TRBD1. Trimming cost V 3 bases and J 8 bases; bases outside gene matches: 8. The germline V gene has CDR1 LGHNA and CDR2 YNFKEQ. The CDR3 has 14 amino acids. CDR3: CASSHEDRGDGYTF. DNA for the CDR3: TGTGCCAGCAGCCATGAAGACAGGGGCGACGGCTACACCTTC.

The V gene is TRBV9, the J gene TRBJ1-1; D not resolved. The V gene lost 0 bases and the J gene lost 0 bases, with 6 bases spanning the gap. This CDR3 comprises 14 residues. CDR1 is SGDLS, CDR2 YYNGEE, per germline. In nucleotides, the CDR3 is TGTGCCAGCAGCGTAGAGTGGCTGAACACTGAAGCTTTCTTT. This sequence encodes CASSVEWLNTEAFF.

This rearrangement joins TRBV9 to TRBJ2-1; 11 nucleotides align to TRBD2. The V segment lost 0 bases and the J segment 0 bases; nucleotides outside the gene matches: 11. Germline CDR1 is SGDLS and CDR2 is YYNGEE. The CDR3 extends over 20 amino acids. The CDR3 spells CASSVGTSGSASSSYNEQFF. CDR3 bases: TGTGCCAGCAGCGTAGGAACTAGCGGGAGCGCATCGAGCTCCTACAATGAGCAGTTCTTC.

J is TRBJ1-1 and V is TRBV27; D is perhaps TRBD1 (6 bases). The germline V gene encodes CDR1 MNHEY and CDR2 SMNVEV (reference sequence). V dropped 3 bases and J dropped 0 bases, with 14 bases sitting between them. This CDR3 spans 16 amino acids. In DNA form, the CDR3 reads TGTGCCAGCAGTTTTACAGGGACGAGGGTGAACACTGAAGCTTTCTTT. Its protein is CASSFTGTRVNTEAFF.

The V gene is TRBV9, the J gene TRBJ2-3; 10 nucleotides agree with TRBD2. The CDR3 is made up of 16 amino acids. After removal of 5 bases from V and 5 bases from J, the junction contained 11 bases not matched to a gene. CDR1 is SGDLS, CDR2 YYNGEE, per germline. The CDR3: CASSRKAGGQGDTQYF. The CDR3 DNA reads as TGTGCCAGCAGTCGGAAAGCGGGGGGGCAAGGAGATACGCAGTATTTT.

The CDR3 is CASSEAAGAAYNEQFF. The DNA for the CDR3 is TGTGCCAGCAGTGAAGCCGCGGGAGCGGCCTACAATGAGCAGTTCTTC. The chain links TRBV6-1 to TRBJ2-1; 7 bases are shared with TRBD2. V shed 0 bases and J 2 bases; nucleotides not matched to a gene: 4. There are 16 residues in the CDR3. Germline values: CDR1 MNHNS, CDR2 SASEGT.

J is TRBJ1-4 and V is TRBV6-5; D is possibly TRBD1 (6 bases). This CDR3 spans 14 amino acids. Germline V gives CDR1 MNHEY, CDR2 SVGAGI. Trimming took off 4 bases at V and 5 bases at J, with 11 bases between the two ends. CDR3 in DNA: TGTGCCAGCAGTTTAGACAGGATCAATGAAAAACTGTTTTTT. It is translated as CASSLDRINEKLFF.

The chain joins TRBV18 to TRBJ2-2; the match to TRBD2 covers 7 bases. J was trimmed by 4 bases and V by 6 bases; bases with no gene match: 8. The CDR3 totals 15 residues. The germline V gene has CDR1 KGHSH and CDR2 LQKENI. The CDR3 region is CASSRTREFTGELFF. CDR3 coding DNA: TGTGCCAGCTCCCGGACGCGGGAGTTCACCGGGGAGCTGTTTTTT.